This is a list of T cell receptor beta chains from one sample in a study of identical twins. TCRdb recomputed calls from the 5' RACE reads with MiXCR, one row per CDR3 protein. Of around 650,000 distinct CDR3 sequences in the sample, roughly 7.1% are singletons; the top ten hold approximately 1.5%. The sample was also reused in another study, on yellow fever vaccine responses in identical twins.

Sequenced sample: PBMCs. These receptors were collected from a woman aged 18-29 years in good health. Each CDR3 is given with its conserved first and last residue.

V gene | CDR3 protein
TRBV5-4 | CASSLDRYEQFF
TRBV7-9 | CASSQIRQGAGDEQFF
TRBV5-1 | CASSLGAGKNIQYF
TRBV6-1 | CASSPGTGANQPQHF
TRBV27 | CASSLTLSGSLYEQYF
TRBV14 | CASSHPGTGEGEQFF
TRBV20-1 | CSARYSSGDTGELFF
TRBV7-2 | CASSLWAAGTEAFF
TRBV19 | CASSTLGQGQPQHF
TRBV28 | CASSVPSGGTGELFF
TRBV6-1 | CASSPYPRGETQYF
TRBV12-3/TRBV12-4 | CASSSGRANYNEQFF
TRBV2 | CASSENRMNTGELFF
TRBV20-1 | CSARDAGGPTDTQYF
TRBV20-1 | CSAREETGGFNYGYTF
TRBV28 | CASSEPGGTSYNEQFF
TRBV27 | CASSSTTRALDTQYF
TRBV4-1 | CASSQDNPGRPNTGELFF
TRBV28 | CASSAQRDVNGELFF
TRBV2 | CASFKGTVIHEQFF
TRBV4-1 | CASSQDDSGSIDEQYF
TRBV9 | CASSVAGNTEAFF
TRBV7-2 | CASARRGDQPQHF
TRBV6-1 | CASTPPGSYNEQFF
TRBV28 | CASSLEGAGSGANVLTF
TRBV28 | CASSLWTGSGNTIYF
TRBV29-1 | CSVSPTIAGGQETQYF
TRBV12-3/TRBV12-4 | CASSLSTWKNIQYF
TRBV28 | CASSQAGTGSEKLFF
TRBV10-2 | CASTRGFGTNEKLFF
TRBV3-1 | CASSPRALGGTYNEQFF
TRBV4-1 | CASSQIMGAGANEQFF
TRBV10-3 | CAMTNRNREGNQPQHF
TRBV7-8 | CASSLTWAGPRSYEQYF
TRBV7-3 | CASSLKVWGQGTDTQYF
TRBV5-1 | CASSPSGGADSYNEQFF
TRBV27 | CASSARTKYYEQYF
TRBV4-2 | CASSQEARNSRSYNEQFF
TRBV7-2 | CARGNRGSYNEQFF
TRBV18 | CASRGTATNEKLFF
TRBV7-8 | CASSPTGVLVRGNEQFF
TRBV20-1 | CSARGIDSYGYTF
TRBV29-1 | CSVLVDTQYF
TRBV4-1 | CASSHLTGNMNTEAFF
TRBV12-3/TRBV12-4 | CASTKGFGTYQETQYF
TRBV20-1 | CSAYDPGQGHGKSDTQYF
TRBV18 | CASSPPDRGGYNEQFF
TRBV4-2 | CASSQDLGLRHF
TRBV21-1 | CAPRASGRAVGTGELFF